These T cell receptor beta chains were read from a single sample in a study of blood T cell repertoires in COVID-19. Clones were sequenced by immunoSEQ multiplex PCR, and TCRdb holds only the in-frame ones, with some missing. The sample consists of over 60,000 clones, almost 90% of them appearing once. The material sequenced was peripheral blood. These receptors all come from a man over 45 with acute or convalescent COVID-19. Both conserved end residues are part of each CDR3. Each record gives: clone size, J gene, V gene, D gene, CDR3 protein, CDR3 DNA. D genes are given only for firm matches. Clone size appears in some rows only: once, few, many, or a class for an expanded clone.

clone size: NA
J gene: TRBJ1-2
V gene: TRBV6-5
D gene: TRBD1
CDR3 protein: CASSYAGGGGYGYTF
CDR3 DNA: TGTGCCAGCAGTTACGCCGGAGGGGGCGGCTATGGCTACACCTTC

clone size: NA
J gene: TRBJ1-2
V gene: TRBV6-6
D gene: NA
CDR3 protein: CASSYSGASNYGYTF
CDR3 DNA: TGTGCCAGCAGTTACTCGGGGGCTTCTAACTATGGCTACACCTTC

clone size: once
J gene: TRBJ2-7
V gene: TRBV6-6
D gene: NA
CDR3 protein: CASSYDRSYEQYF
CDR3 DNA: TGTGCCAGCAGTTACGACAGAAGCTACGAGCAGTACTTC

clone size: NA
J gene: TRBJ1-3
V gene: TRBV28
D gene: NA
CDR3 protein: CASSLGGGGSGNTIYF
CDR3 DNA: TGTGCCAGCAGCCTCGGGGGTGGGGGTTCTGGAAACACCATATATTTT

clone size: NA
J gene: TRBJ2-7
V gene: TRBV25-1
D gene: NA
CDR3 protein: CASSPNGYEQYF
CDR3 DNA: TGTGCCAGCAGCCCCAACGGTTACGAGCAGTACTTC

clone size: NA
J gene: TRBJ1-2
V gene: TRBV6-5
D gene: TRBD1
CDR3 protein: CASSSMGDRDGYTF
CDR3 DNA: TGTGCCAGCAGTTCAATGGGGGACAGGGATGGCTACACCTTC

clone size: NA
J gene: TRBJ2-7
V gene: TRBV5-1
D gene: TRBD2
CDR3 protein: CASSGAGTSANEQYF
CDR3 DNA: TGCGCCAGCAGCGGCGCCGGGACTAGCGCCAACGAGCAGTACTTC

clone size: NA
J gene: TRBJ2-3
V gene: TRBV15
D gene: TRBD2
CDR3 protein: CATSRGPSSGSLDTQYF
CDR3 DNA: TGTGCCACCAGCAGAGGCCCCTCTAGCGGGAGTTTGGATACGCAGTATTTT

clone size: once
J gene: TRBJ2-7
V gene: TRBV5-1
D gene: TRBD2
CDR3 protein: CASSLGLAGRRDLSDEQYF
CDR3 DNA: TGCGCCAGCAGCTTGGGGCTAGCGGGCAGAAGGGACCTCAGTGACGAGCAGTACTTC

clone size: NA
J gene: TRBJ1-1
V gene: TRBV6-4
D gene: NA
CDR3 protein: CASSGDILNTEAFF
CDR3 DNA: TGTGCCAGCAGTGGGGACATTTTGAACACTGAAGCTTTCTTT

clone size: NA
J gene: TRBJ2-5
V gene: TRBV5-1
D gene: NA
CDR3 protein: CASSLGFGETQYF
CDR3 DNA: TGCGCCAGCAGCTTGGGCTTCGGGGAGACCCAGTACTTC

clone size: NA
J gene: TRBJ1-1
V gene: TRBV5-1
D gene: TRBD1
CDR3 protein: CASSLQGGYTEAFF
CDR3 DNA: TGCGCCAGCAGCTTACAGGGGGGATATACTGAAGCTTTCTTT

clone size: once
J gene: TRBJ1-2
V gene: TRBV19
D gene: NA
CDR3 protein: CASSILMIGANYGYTF
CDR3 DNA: TGTGCCAGTAGTATTCTGATGATCGGAGCTAACTATGGCTACACCTTC

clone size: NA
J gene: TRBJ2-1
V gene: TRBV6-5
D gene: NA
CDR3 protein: CASRPGLAYNEQFF
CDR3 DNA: TGTGCCAGCAGGCCGGGACTGGCCTACAATGAGCAGTTCTTC

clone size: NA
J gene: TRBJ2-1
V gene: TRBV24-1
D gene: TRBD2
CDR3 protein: CATSDPGLAGDENEQFF
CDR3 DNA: TGTGCCACCAGTGATCCGGGACTAGCGGGAGATGAGAATGAGCAGTTCTTC

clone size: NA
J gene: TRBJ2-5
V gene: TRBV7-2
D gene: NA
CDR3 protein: CASSRTTQETQYF
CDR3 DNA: TGTGCCAGCAGCCGAACTACGCAAGAGACCCAGTACTTC

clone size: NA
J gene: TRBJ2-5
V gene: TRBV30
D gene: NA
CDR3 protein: CAWSRRTLEETQYF
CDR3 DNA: TGTGCCTGGAGCCGCCGGACTCTCGAGGAGACCCAGTACTTC

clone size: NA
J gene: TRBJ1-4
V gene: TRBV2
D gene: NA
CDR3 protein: CAGQGSRNEKLFF
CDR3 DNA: TGTGCTGGCCAGGGTTCCCGGAATGAAAAACTGTTTTTT

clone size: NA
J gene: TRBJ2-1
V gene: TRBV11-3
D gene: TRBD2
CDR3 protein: CASRAGAPYNEQFF
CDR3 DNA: TGTGCCAGCAGGGCGGGAGCCCCCTACAATGAGCAGTTCTTC

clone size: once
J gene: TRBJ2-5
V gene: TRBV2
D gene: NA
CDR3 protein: CASSEAGLYQETQYF
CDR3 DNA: TGTGCCAGCAGTGAAGCGGGGCTCTACCAAGAGACCCAGTACTTC

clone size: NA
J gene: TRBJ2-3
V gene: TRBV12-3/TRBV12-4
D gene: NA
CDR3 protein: CASISTDTQYF
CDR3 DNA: TGTGCCAGCATAAGCACAGATACGCAGTATTTT

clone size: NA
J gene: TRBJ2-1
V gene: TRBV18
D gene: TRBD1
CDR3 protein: CASSPLIGQGHNEQFF
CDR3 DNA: TGTGCCAGCTCACCACTAATAGGACAGGGGCACAATGAGCAGTTCTTC

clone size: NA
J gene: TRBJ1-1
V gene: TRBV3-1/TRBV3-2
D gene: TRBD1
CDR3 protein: CASRPRTGGNTEAFF
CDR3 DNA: TGTGCCAGCAGACCCAGGACAGGGGGAAACACTGAAGCTTTCTTT

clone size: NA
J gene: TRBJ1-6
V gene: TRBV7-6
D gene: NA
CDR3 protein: CASSLRSGPSSYNSPLHF
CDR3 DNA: TGTGCCAGCAGCTTACGGTCAGGGCCAAGCTCCTATAATTCACCCCTCCACTTT

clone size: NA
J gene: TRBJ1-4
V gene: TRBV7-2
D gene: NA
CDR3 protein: CASSSQQGRNEKLFF
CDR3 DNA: TGTGCCAGCAGCAGCCAACAGGGACGTAATGAAAAACTGTTTTTT

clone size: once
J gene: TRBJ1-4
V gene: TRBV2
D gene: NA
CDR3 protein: CASSEAGQNEKLFF
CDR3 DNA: TGTGCCAGCAGTGAAGCTGGTCAGAATGAAAAACTGTTTTTT

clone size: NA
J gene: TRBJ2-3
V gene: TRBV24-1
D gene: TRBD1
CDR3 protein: CATSDMTGAGDTQYF
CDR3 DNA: TGTGCCACCAGTGATATGACAGGGGCAGGGGATACGCAGTATTTT

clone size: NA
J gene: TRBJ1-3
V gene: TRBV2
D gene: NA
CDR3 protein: CASSEDSRLSGNTIYF
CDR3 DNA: TGTGCCAGCAGTGAGGACAGCAGACTCTCTGGAAACACCATATATTTT